The clone carrying this TCR beta chain showed up just once. V lost 0 bases, J lost 7 bases, and 5 bases stayed unmatched. This CDR3 comprises 14 residues. The V gene's germline CDR1 is MDHEN and CDR2 SYDVKM. This sample stems from a study of blood T cell repertoires in COVID-19. Produced via immunoSEQ multiplex PCR; TCRdb's table is partial and in-frame only. The sample carries 81,000 or so clones, roughly four fifths recorded once. The specimen sequenced was peripheral blood. The source is a human donor in a cohort sampled during active COVID-19. The chain carries TRBV28 and TRBJ1-1; 7 nucleotides align to TRBD1. The CDR3, as DNA: TGTGCCAGCAGTTTATGGACAGGGACGGATGAAGCTTTCTTT. Translated, it gives CASSLWTGTDEAFF.